This TCR beta chain was identified in a study of blood T cells in healthy people across ages. Study observations and caveats: Diversity estimates drawn from one million T cells were deemed underestimates. Age showed a roughly linear inverse relationship with TCR beta diversity per million T cells.

The authors ran a second PCR of about 7 to 12 cycles using a sample-barcoded 5' primer and a J-beta primer mix. Every cDNA molecule bore a tag from a template-switch adaptor containing 12 random nucleotides. TCRdb fed the 5' RACE reads into MiXCR, producing one record per CDR3 protein. The data hold roughly 800,000 distinct CDR3 sequences, with nearly 60% observed a single time. This clonotype was seen a handful of times. The antigen remains undetermined. The CDR3 runs 15 residues. Germline CDR1 and CDR2: SGHAT and FQNNGV. V was cut by 5 bases and J by 0 bases, with 14 bases left in between. The chain employs TRBV11-2 and TRBJ2-7; weak D call: TRBD2 (6 bases). This clonotype was obtained from a man between 25 and 39 years old in good health. Sequencing was carried out using blood. Here the CDR3 reads CASSPTAGSSYEQYF. The CDR3 nucleotides are TGTGCCAGCAGCCCAACGGCCGGGAGCTCCTACGAGCAGTACTTC.